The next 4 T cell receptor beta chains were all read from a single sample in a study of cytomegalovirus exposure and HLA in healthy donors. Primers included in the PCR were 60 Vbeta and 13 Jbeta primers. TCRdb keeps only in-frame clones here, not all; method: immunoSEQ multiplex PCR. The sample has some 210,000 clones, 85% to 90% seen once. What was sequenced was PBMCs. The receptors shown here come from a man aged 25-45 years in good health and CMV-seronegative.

The CDR3 region is CAWEHGTGFSYEQYF. For the CDR3, the DNA is TGTGCCTGGGAGCATGGAACAGGGTTCTCCTACGAGCAGTACTTC. The genes are TRBV30 and TRBJ2-7, with D possibly TRBD1 on 6 matching bases. Trimming stripped 5 bases from V and 0 bases from J, with 17 bases between. The germline V gene encodes CDR1 GTSNPN and CDR2 SVGIG (reference sequence). The CDR3 is 15 amino acids.

CDR3 sequence: CASSHRDIYEQYF. The DNA of the CDR3 is TGTGCCAGCAGCCACCGGGACATCTACGAGCAGTACTTC. The chain has TRBV7-9 and TRBJ2-7, with D possibly matching TRBD1 (6 bases). The CDR3 consists of 13 residues. CDR1 is SEHNR and CDR2 is FQNEAQ in the germline V gene (reference sequence). Trimming shortened V by 5 bases and J by 3 bases, and 11 bases separated the two germline ends.

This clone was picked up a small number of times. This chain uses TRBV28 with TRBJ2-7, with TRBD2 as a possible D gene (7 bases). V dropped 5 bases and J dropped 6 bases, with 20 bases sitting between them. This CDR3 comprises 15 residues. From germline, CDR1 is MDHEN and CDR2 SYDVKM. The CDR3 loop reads CASSILEGGRGEQYF. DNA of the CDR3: TGTGCCAGCAGTATCCTGGAGGGGGGGCGAGGCGAGCAGTACTTC. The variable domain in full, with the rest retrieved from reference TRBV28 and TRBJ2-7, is DVKVTQSSRYLVKRTGEKVFLECVQDMDHENMFWYRQDPGLGLRLIYFSYDVKMKEKGDIPEGYSVSREKKERFSLILESASTNQTSMYLCASSILEGGRGEQYFGPGTRLTVT.

The CDR3 reads CALPGGNGYEQYF. The CDR3 coding sequence is TGTGCCCTCCCCGGGGGGAATGGCTACGAGCAGTACTTC. The chain employs TRBV2 and TRBJ2-7; the match to TRBD2 covers 7 bases. The V gene's germline CDR1 is SNHLY and CDR2 FYNNEI. The CDR3 length is 13 residues. With 11 bases clipped from V and 3 bases from J, the junction kept 10 bases outside the gene matches.